This TCR beta chain was identified during a study of blood T cell repertoires in COVID-19. Trimming cost V 1 base and J 1 base, with 7 bases left between them. There are 14 residues in the CDR3. Germline CDR1 MGHDK, CDR2 SYGVNS. The study assigned cohorts using participant-reported clinical history. Donors in Cohort 3 who had recovered were those with two negative PCRs, healthcare professional clearance, or resolution of their symptoms. This clone was seen more than once but under ten times. How the authors handled the data: Counts of nucleated cells, estimated from reference gene primer amplification, were obtained. Profiled with immunoSEQ multiplex PCR; TCRdb holds only in-frame clones, not every one. Clone size and V and J calls were adopted from that table, with D and trimming inferred from the DNA. This table has about 300,000 clones, 70% to 90% appearing once.

This chain uses TRBV25-1 with TRBJ2-5; weak D call: TRBD2 (6 bases). The sample consisted of PBMCs or T cells enriched from blood (not recorded which). This receptor was taken from a man aged 30 to 39 who had recovered from COVID-19. In nucleotides, the CDR3 is TGTGCCAGCAGTGAATCGGGGGTCCAAGAGACCCAGTACTTC. As protein: CASSESGVQETQYF.